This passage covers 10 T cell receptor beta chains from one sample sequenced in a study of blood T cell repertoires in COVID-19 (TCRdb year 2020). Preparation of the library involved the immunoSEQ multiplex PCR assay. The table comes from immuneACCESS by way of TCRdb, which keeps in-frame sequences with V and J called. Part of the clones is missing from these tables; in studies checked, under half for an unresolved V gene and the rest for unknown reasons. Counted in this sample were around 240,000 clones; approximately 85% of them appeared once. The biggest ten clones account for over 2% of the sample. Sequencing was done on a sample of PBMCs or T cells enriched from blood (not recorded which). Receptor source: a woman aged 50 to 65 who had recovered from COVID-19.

Here the CDR3 reads CASSQVLAGAGETQYF. For the CDR3, the DNA is TGCGCCAGCAGCCAAGTCCTAGCGGGAGCGGGAGAGACCCAGTACTTC. The rearrangement uses TRBV4-1 and TRBJ2-5; 10 nucleotides match TRBD2. CDR1 is MGHRA and CDR2 is YSYEKL in the germline V gene. The CDR3 is made up of 16 amino acids. V lost 1 base and J lost 4; bases outside the gene matches: 6.

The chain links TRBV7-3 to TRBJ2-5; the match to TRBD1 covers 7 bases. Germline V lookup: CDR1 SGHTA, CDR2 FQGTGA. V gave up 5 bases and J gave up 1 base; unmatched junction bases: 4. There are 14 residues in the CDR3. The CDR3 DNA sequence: TGTGCCAGCAGCACAGGGACAGCCCAAGAGACCCAGTACTTC. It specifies CASSTGTAQETQYF.

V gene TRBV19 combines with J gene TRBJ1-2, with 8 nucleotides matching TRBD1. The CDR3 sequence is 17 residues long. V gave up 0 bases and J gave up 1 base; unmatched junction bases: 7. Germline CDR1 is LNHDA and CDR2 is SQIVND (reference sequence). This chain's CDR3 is CASSIDLGQGGNYGYTF. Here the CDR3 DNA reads TGTGCCAGTAGTATAGATCTTGGACAGGGAGGTAACTATGGCTACACCTTC.

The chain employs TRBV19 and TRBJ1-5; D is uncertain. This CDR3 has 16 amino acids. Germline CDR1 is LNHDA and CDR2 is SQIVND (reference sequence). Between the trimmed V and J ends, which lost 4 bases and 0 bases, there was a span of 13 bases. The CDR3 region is CASSTFAGPSNQPQHF. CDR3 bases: TGTGCCAGTAGTACCTTTGCAGGCCCTAGCAATCAGCCCCAGCATTTT.

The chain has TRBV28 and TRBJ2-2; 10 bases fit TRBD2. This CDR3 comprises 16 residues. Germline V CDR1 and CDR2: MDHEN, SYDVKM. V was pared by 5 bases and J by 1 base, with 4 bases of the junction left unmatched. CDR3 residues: CASSAWTSGNTGELFF. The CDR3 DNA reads TGTGCCAGCAGTGCATGGACTAGCGGGAACACCGGGGAGCTGTTTTTT.

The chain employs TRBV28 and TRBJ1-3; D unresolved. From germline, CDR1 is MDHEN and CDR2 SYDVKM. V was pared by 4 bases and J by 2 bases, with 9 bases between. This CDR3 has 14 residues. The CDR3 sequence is CASSYLAPGNTIYF. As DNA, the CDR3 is TGTGCCAGCAGTTATTTGGCCCCTGGAAACACCATATATTTT.

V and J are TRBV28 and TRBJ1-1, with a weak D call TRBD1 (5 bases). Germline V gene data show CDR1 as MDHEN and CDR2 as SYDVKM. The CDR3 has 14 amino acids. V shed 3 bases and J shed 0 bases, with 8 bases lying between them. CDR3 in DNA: TGTGCCAGCAGTTTGGCAGGGATGAACACTGAAGCTTTCTTT. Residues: CASSLAGMNTEAFF.

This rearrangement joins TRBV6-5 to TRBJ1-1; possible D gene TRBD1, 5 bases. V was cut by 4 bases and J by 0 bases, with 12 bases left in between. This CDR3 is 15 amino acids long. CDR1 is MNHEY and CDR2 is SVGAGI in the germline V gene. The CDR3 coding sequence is TGTGCCAGCAGTTTCGACAGCGCTTTGAACACTGAAGCTTTCTTT. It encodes CASSFDSALNTEAFF.

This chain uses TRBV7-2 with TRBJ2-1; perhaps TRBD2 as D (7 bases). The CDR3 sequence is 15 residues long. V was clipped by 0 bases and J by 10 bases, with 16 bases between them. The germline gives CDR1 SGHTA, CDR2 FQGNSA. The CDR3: CASSLAGGGQGEQFF. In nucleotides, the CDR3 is TGTGCCAGCAGCTTAGCGGGAGGGGGGCAGGGGGAGCAGTTCTTC.

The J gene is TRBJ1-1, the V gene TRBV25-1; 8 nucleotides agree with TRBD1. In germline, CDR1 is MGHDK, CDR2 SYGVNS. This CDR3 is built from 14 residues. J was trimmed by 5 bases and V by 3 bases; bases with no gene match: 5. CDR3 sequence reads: CASSDDRGGTEAFF. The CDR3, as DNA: TGTGCCAGCAGTGATGACAGGGGTGGAACTGAAGCTTTCTTT.